One sample yielded the 15 T cell receptor beta chains listed below, sequenced in a study of OX40 agonist ivuxolimab in advanced cancers. The repertoire was sequenced with immunoSEQ multiplex PCR; TCRdb's copy has only in-frame clones and lacks some. The top ten hold around 2.1% of the sample, which has fewer than 45,000 clones, roughly four fifths seen once. This specimen was CD4+ or CD8+ T cells sorted from blood, taken in a trial of the OX40 agonist ivuxolimab. These receptors were collected from an adult with an advanced solid tumor such as melanoma, head and neck, liver or kidney cancer.

This clone is judged medium-sized (0.01 to 0.1%). The chain carries TRBV7-3 and TRBJ2-7, with D maybe TRBD2 (6 bases). Germline V lookup: CDR1 SGHTA, CDR2 FQGTGA. CDR3 length: 15 amino acids. Trimming took off 3 bases at V and 3 bases at J, with 15 bases between the two ends. The CDR3 loop is CASSFGSLPIYEQYF. The DNA of the CDR3 is TGTGCCAGCAGCTTCGGGAGTCTCCCTATCTACGAGCAGTACTTC.

Only a few counts were recorded for this clone. The rearrangement uses TRBV19 and TRBJ2-1, with 12 bases that match TRBD1. This CDR3 contains 15 residues. Germline CDR1 and CDR2: LNHDA and SQIVND (reference sequence). V trimming: 4 bases; J trimming: 8 bases; junction bases outside the gene matches: 6. The CDR3 loop reads CASSSRDRGLDEQFF. CDR3 bases: TGTGCCAGTAGTAGCCGGGACAGGGGGCTCGATGAGCAGTTCTTC.

This clone occurred once. V gene TRBV11-2 combines with J gene TRBJ2-5; tentative D call: TRBD1 (7 bases). Germline V gives CDR1 SGHAT, CDR2 FQNNGV. With 7 bases removed from V and 8 bases from J, the gap between germline ends came to 23 bases. CDR3 length equals 15 residues. CDR3 bases: TGTGCCAGCACCGAACAGGGGAGCGTCGGGGGTACCCAGTACTTC. Protein sequence: CASTEQGSVGGTQYF.

The V and J genes are TRBV13 and TRBJ2-1, with a tentative D call TRBD2 (6 bases). This CDR3 comprises 14 residues. V lost 5 bases and J lost 12, with 20 bases in between. Germline assignment: CDR1 PRHDT and CDR2 FYEKMQ (reference sequence). CDR3 loop: CASSIPSRRGGQFF. In DNA form, the CDR3 reads TGTGCCAGCAGCATTCCTTCCAGGAGGGGCGGGCAGTTCTTC.

This clone was observed a handful of times. The chain employs TRBV5-4 and TRBJ2-1; D is uncertain. The CDR3 runs to 13 residues. The V gene's germline CDR1 is SGHNT and CDR2 YYREEE (reference sequence). V was pared by 0 bases and J by 8 bases, with 9 bases between. The chain's CDR3 is CASSLARIHEQFF. The CDR3 region has the DNA TGTGCCAGCAGCTTGGCCAGGATCCATGAGCAGTTCTTC.

This clone was picked up one time. The J gene is TRBJ2-2, the V gene TRBV18, with D possibly TRBD1 on 6 matching bases. Trimming took 2 bases from V and 4 from J, leaving 8 bases between them. This CDR3 is 14 amino acids long. Germline values: CDR1 KGHSH, CDR2 LQKENI. The CDR3 nucleotides read TGTGCCAGCTCACCAGGGGGCAGCACCGGGGAGCTGTTTTTT. Residues: CASSPGGSTGELFF.

The rearrangement links TRBV9 to TRBJ1-2; 9 bases align to TRBD1. There are 14 residues in the CDR3. Trimming removed 3 bases from V and 8 bases from J; junction bases left unmatched: 8. The germline V gene encodes CDR1 SGDLS and CDR2 YYNGEE. CDR3 nucleotide sequence: TGTGCCAGCAGCGGGGACAGGGCCCCAAGAGGCTACACCTTC. Its protein is CASSGDRAPRGYTF.

The sample holds a few counts of this clone. The DNA of the CDR3 is TGTGCCAGCAGCCCAAAAATCGGAGGGATCGCGAAAAACATTCAGTACTTC. Its translation is CASSPKIGGIAKNIQYF. The chain is built from TRBV11-2 and TRBJ2-4, with D possibly TRBD2 on 6 matching bases. V lost 5 bases, J lost 4 bases, and 21 bases lay in between. The germline gives CDR1 SGHAT, CDR2 FQNNGV. The CDR3 consists of 17 residues.

The chain employs TRBV28 and TRBJ2-7; D ambiguous. The CDR3 runs to 12 residues. V was shortened by 6 bases and J by 7 bases, with 13 bases between the two germline ends. CDR1 and CDR2 from the germline V gene are MDHEN and SYDVKM. The CDR3 region is CASSLSLREQYF. CDR3 DNA: TGTGCCAGCAGCCTTTCTTTACGGGAGCAGTACTTC. The whole variable domain, remainder taken from reference TRBV28 and TRBJ2-7, is DVKVTQSSRYLVKRTGEKVFLECVQDMDHENMFWYRQDPGLGLRLIYFSYDVKMKEKGDIPEGYSVSREKKERFSLILESASTNQTSMYLCASSLSLREQYFGPGTRLTVT.

The V gene is TRBV9, the J gene TRBJ2-3, with 12 bases that match TRBD2. The CDR3 has 14 amino acids. V shed 4 bases, J shed 6 bases, and the junction held 3 bases outside the gene matches. From germline, CDR1 is SGDLS and CDR2 YYNGEE. DNA of the CDR3: TGTGCCAGCAGCTACACTAGCGGGGGGGATACGCAGTATTTT. Its translation: CASSYTSGGDTQYF.

The chain carries TRBV19 and TRBJ2-5; 9 bases agree with TRBD2. The ends lost 11 bases at V and 2 bases at J; junction bases unmatched: 9. CDR1 is LNHDA, CDR2 SQIVND, per germline (reference sequence). The CDR3 spans 14 residues. CDR3 nucleotide sequence: TGTGCCGTGGGGGCGGGAGGGCGACAAGAGACCCAGTACTTC. Protein: CAVGAGGRQETQYF.

This chain uses TRBV6-1 with TRBJ2-1, with D hard to call. The CDR3 spans 11 residues. V was shortened by 2 bases and J by 7 bases, with 3 bases between the two germline ends. CDR1 and CDR2 from the germline V gene are MNHNS and SASEGT. The CDR3 DNA follows: TGTGCCAGCAGTGAATTGAATGAGCAGTTCTTC. Translated: CASSELNEQFF.

This rearrangement joins TRBV5-1 to TRBJ1-1, with a possible D match to TRBD1 (5 bases). The CDR3 runs to 13 residues. Trimming pared 2 bases from V and 1 base from J, leaving 6 bases between. The germline V gene encodes CDR1 SGHRS and CDR2 YFSETQ. In DNA, the CDR3 is TGCGCCAGCAGCTTAACAGGGAACACTGAAGCTTTCTTT. Its protein is CASSLTGNTEAFF.

This clone came up a few times. The chain joins TRBV5-6 to TRBJ1-1; D uncertain. The V gene's germline CDR1 is SGHDT and CDR2 YYEEEE. The CDR3 extends over 15 amino acids. V dropped 5 bases and J dropped 0 bases, with 14 bases sitting between them. CDR3 coding DNA: TGTGCCAGCAGGGTTGGTAGTCCGATGAACACTGAAGCTTTCTTT. This translates into CASRVGSPMNTEAFF.

The chain is built from TRBV11-2 and TRBJ2-3, with D perhaps TRBD1 or TRBD2 (5 bases each). Germline CDR1 SGHAT, CDR2 FQNNGV. The CDR3 consists of 16 residues. Trimming cost V 1 base and J 3 bases, with 14 bases left between them. Written as DNA, the CDR3 is TGTGCCAGCAGCTTAGCTGGGGGTAGCAAGACAGATACGCAGTATTTT. Residues: CASSLAGGSKTDTQYF.